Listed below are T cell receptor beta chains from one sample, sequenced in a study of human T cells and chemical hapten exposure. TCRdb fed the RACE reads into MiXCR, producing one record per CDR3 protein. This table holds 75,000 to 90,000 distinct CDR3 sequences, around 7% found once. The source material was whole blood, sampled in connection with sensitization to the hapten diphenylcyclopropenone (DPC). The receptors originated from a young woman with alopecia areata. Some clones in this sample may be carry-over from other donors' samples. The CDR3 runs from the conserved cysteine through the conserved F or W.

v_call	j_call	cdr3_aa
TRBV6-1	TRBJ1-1	CASSAGLGDTEAFF
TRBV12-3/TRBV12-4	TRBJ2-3	CASSFEGGQADTQYF
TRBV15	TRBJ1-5	CATSRDVLGQNSNQPQHF
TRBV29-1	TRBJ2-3	CSVRKKSTDTQYF
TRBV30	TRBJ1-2	CAWSVVAGQLYGYTF
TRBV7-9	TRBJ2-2	CASSSPDWELFF
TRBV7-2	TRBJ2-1	CASSLGPSGGLRDEQFF
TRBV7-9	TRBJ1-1	CASSLRTGEGTEAFF
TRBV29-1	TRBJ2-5	CSVAVVQETQYF
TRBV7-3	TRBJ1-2	CASSFGGTGVYGYTF
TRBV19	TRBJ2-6	CASSPRTSSGANVLTF
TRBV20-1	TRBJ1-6	CSAVGGNSPLHF
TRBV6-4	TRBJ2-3	CASSEGSSSTDTQYF
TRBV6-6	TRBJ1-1	CASTEDGYTEAFF
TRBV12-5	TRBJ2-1	CASGLGTSGGAAYNEQFF
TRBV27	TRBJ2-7	CASTVQRGAVSEQYF
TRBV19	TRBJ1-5	CASRTPHQPQHF
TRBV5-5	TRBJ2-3	CASSIQGSPSTDTQYF
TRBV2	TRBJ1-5	CASSLQGVGNQPQNF
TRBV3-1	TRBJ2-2	CASSPTRGSNTGELFF
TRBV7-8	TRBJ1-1	CASSFYGRENTEAFF
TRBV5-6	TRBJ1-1	CASSLDLRAEAFF
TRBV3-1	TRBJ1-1	CASSQGVTEAFF
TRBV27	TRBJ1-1	CASGGQIYTEAFF
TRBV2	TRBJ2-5	CASSEPRRARETQYF
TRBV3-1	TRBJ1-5	CASSQGRYSNQPQHF
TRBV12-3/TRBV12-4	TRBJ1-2	CASSLAMDSSYGYTF
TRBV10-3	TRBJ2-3	CAISDGGAGTDTQYF
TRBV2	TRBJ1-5	CASSVGTVDDQPQHF
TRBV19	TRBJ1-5	CASSALEQPQHF
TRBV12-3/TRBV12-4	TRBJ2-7	CASSLTDQPGSRYEQYF
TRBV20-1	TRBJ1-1	CSAGDLGTEAFF
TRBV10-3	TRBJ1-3	CAISETPGHYGGGISGNTIYF
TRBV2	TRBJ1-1	CASRENTEAFF
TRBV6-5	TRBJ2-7	CASSYRTDSSYEQYF
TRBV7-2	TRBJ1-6	CASSSRTSRPLHF
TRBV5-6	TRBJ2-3	CASSLGDRGTDTQYF
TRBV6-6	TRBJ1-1	CASSSLQGARSETEAFF
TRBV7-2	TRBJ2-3	CASSLVSAGGTQYF
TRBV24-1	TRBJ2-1	CATSESAGASSNEQFF
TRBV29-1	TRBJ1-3	CSVRTASGNTIYF